Reported below is one T cell receptor (beta chain). This sample was included in a study of T-cell reconstitution after alpha-beta-depleted transplantation in children. Germline V gives CDR1 GTSNPN, CDR2 SVGIG (reference sequence). This CDR3 region has 14 residues. Germline trimming cut 4 bases from V and 5 bases from J; bases unmatched to any gene: 6. This sample's TCRbeta library carried unique molecular identifier barcodes. TCRdb called the PCR reads again in MiXCR, with one record for every CDR3 protein. The sample contains about 92,000 distinct CDR3 sequences, less than 15% of which appear only once.

The material was PBMCs from the stem cell graft donor, obtained from the stem cell graft. The V call is TRBV30, the J call TRBJ2-7; 12 nucleotides match TRBD2. This receptor was obtained from a human donor who donated a stem cell graft to a child with inherited bone marrow failure. CDR3 nucleotide sequence: TGTGCCTGGACTCGGACTAGCGGGACCAACGAGCAGTACTTC. Protein product: CAWTRTSGTNEQYF.